This TCR beta chain was retrieved from a study of response to subunit inactivated influenza vaccine. The CDR3 extends over 15 amino acids. V was pared by 0 bases and J by 3 bases, with 11 bases between. Germline CDR1 SGDLS, CDR2 YYNGEE. This clonotype appeared a few times. TCRdb processed the RT-PCR reads anew with MiXCR; each CDR3 protein has one entry. This sample carries about 800,000 distinct CDR3 sequences, 20% to 25% of them seen once, and the ten largest clones take 9.5% to 13%. The chain employs TRBV9 and TRBJ2-3; perhaps D is TRBD1 or TRBD2 (5 bases each). The source is a man aged 50-60 years who received an inactivated influenza vaccine. This specimen consisted of PBMCs from blood, obtained more than 4 days after vaccination. CDR3 residues: CASSVVGEGTDTQYF. CDR3 DNA sequence: TGTGCCAGCAGCGTAGTTGGAGAGGGGACAGATACGCAGTATTTT.